A single sample gave rise to the 20 T cell receptor beta chains below, sequenced in a study of blood T cell repertoires in COVID-19. Sequencing used immunoSEQ multiplex PCR; TCRdb keeps in-frame clones, though not all of them. The sample lists 180,000 or so clones; more than 80% were seen once. The sample taken for sequencing was peripheral blood. These receptor sequences come from a woman aged 40-49 years with COVID-19, enrolled during active disease.

The rearrangement uses TRBV29-1 and TRBJ1-4, with D possibly being TRBD1 (6 bases). The V end was cut by 4 bases, the J end by 0 bases, with 15 bases between. The CDR3 runs 16 residues. CDR1 is SQVTM, CDR2 ANQGSEA, per germline. CDR3 sequence: CSVGWGRGATNEKLFF. For the CDR3, the DNA is TGCAGCGTTGGGTGGGGCAGGGGAGCAACTAATGAAAAACTGTTTTTT.

The table lists this clone with a count of one. V is TRBV18 and J is TRBJ1-6; 7 bases match TRBD1. Germline V CDR1 and CDR2: KGHSH, LQKENI. V lost 5 bases, J lost 9 bases, and 4 bases stayed unmatched. This CDR3 region has 13 residues. The chain's CDR3 is CASSDRVGSPLHF. DNA of the CDR3: TGTGCCAGCTCAGACAGGGTTGGTTCACCCCTCCACTTT.

V usage is TRBV7-8 and J usage is TRBJ2-7, with 8 bases matching TRBD1. The CDR3 extends over 16 amino acids. Trimming took 5 bases from V and 5 from J; bases not matched to a gene: 14. The germline CDR1 and CDR2 sequences are SGHVS and FQNEAQ. The CDR3 region is CASSQWEDRVSDEQYF. The CDR3 DNA reads TGTGCCAGCAGCCAATGGGAGGACAGGGTGTCTGACGAGCAGTACTTC.

The rearrangement joins TRBV7-9 to TRBJ2-2, with D maybe TRBD2 (5 bases). With 0 bases removed from V and 3 bases from J, the gap between germline ends came to 17 bases. CDR1 SEHNR and CDR2 FQNEAQ come from the germline V gene (reference sequence). CDR3 length: 18 amino acids. The CDR3 protein is CASSLARRSYGDTGELFF. CDR3 DNA sequence: TGTGCCAGCAGCTTAGCTCGGAGATCCTACGGGGACACCGGGGAGCTGTTTTTT.

This clone is a singleton in its sample. This chain uses TRBV3-1 (or the pseudogene TRBV3-2) with TRBJ2-7; D not resolved. This CDR3 is built from 12 residues. Germline-derived CDR1 and CDR2 are LGHDT and YNNKEL (reference sequence). Trimming cost V 1 base and J 4 bases, with 5 bases left between them. The CDR3 here is CASSQGAYEQYF. The CDR3 nucleotides read TGTGCCAGCAGCCAAGGCGCTTACGAGCAGTACTTC.

In regard to this clone: One junction end does not reproduce the germline sequence, and a read error may be involved. V gene TRBV7-7 combines with J gene TRBJ2-1, with 13 nucleotides matching TRBD2. CDR3 length: 14 amino acids. Per the germline V gene, CDR1 is SSHAT and CDR2 is FNYEAQ (reference sequence). The CDR3 coding sequence is TGTGCTAGCAGCCCGGGACTAGCGGGAAATGAGCAGTTCTTC. Encoded protein: CASSPGLAGNEQFF.

This chain links TRBV4-1 with TRBJ2-1, with TRBD1 identical over 9 bases. Germline V gene data show CDR1 as MGHRA and CDR2 as YSYEKL. Trimming at V came to 3 bases and at J to 8 bases, leaving 8 bases not matched to a gene. This CDR3 is built from 15 residues. CDR3 residues: CASSQDGTGWDEQFF. CDR3 nucleotide sequence: TGCGCCAGCAGCCAGGACGGGACAGGGTGGGATGAGCAGTTCTTC.

The V and J genes are TRBV24-1 and TRBJ2-2, with TRBD2 as a possible D gene (5 bases). This CDR3 spans 13 amino acids. V was trimmed by 5 bases and J by 5 bases, leaving 8 bases between them. CDR1 is KGHDR, CDR2 SFDVKD, per germline. CDR3 sequence reads: CATSATKTGELFF. CDR3 sequence (DNA): TGTGCCACCAGTGCGACTAAGACCGGGGAGCTGTTTTTT.

This chain connects TRBV5-6 to TRBJ2-2; TRBD2 matches at 13 bases. The CDR3 runs 18 residues. V dropped 4 bases and J dropped 2; count of bases not matched to a gene: 8. Germline loops: CDR1 SGHDT, CDR2 YYEEEE. The CDR3 DNA sequence: TGTGCCAGCAGCACGTACGGACTAGCGGGGGCCAACACCGGGGAGCTGTTTTTT. Amino acids: CASSTYGLAGANTGELFF.

Points on this clone: The junction and the germline gene differ at one end; a read error may be behind it. The V gene is TRBV7-7, the J gene TRBJ2-1, with D possibly matching TRBD1 (6 bases). The CDR3 contains 20 residues. Germline lookup yields CDR1 SSHAT and CDR2 FNYEAQ (reference sequence). CDR3 sequence (DNA): TGTGCTAGCAGCTACCCTCCTGGGGACACATGGACCCCAAACTACAATGAGCAGTTCTTC. Its translation: CASSYPPGDTWTPNYNEQFF.

This clone has ten or more counts. V is TRBV3-1 (or the pseudogene TRBV3-2) and J is TRBJ2-1; D not resolved. This CDR3 has 11 residues. Per the germline V gene, CDR1 is LGHDT and CDR2 is YNNKEL (reference sequence). V was shortened by 3 bases and J by 9 bases, with 6 bases between the two germline ends. The CDR3 nucleotides read TGTGCCAGCAGCCAGACAAGTGAGCAGTTCTTC. Translating it yields CASSQTSEQFF.

J is TRBJ1-2 and V is TRBV6-5, with TRBD1 as a possible D gene (5 bases). Germline V CDR1 and CDR2: MNHEY, SVGAGI. The CDR3 contains 14 residues. Trimming stripped 7 bases from V and 4 bases from J, with 16 bases between. Written as DNA, the CDR3 is TGTGCCAGCACCGTGGGGGGTGGGATCTATGGCTACACCTTC. Amino acid sequence: CASTVGGGIYGYTF.

This rearrangement joins TRBV24-1 to TRBJ2-1; 11 bases line up with TRBD2. Trimming at V came to 3 bases and at J to 10 bases, leaving 7 bases not matched to a gene. This CDR3 contains 15 residues. Germline V CDR1 and CDR2: KGHDR, SFDVKD. CDR3 bases: TGTGCCACCAGTGATATCGGGACTAGCGGAGTAGAGCAGTTCTTC. Its protein product is CATSDIGTSGVEQFF.

This chain joins TRBV7-9 and TRBJ2-7; D may be TRBD2 (5 bases). The CDR3 spans 16 residues. Trimming left V 0 bases short and J 2 bases short, with 14 bases between. Germline V gives CDR1 SEHNR, CDR2 FQNEAQ (reference sequence). CDR3 in amino acids: CASSLAQSRETYEQYV. In DNA, the CDR3 is TGTGCCAGCAGCTTAGCGCAATCGAGGGAGACCTACGAGCAGTACGTC.

This clone occurred once. The same CDR3 arises from other DNA sequences in this sample as well. This chain joins TRBV7-9 and TRBJ2-2, with 11 bases matching TRBD1. The junction had 8 bases not matched to a gene; V was cut back by 9 bases and J by 5 bases. The CDR3 covers 15 residues. From germline, CDR1 is SEHNR and CDR2 FQNEAQ (reference sequence). As DNA, the CDR3 is TGTGCCAGTAGTCAGGACAGGGGGCGTACCGGGGAGCTGTTTTTT. Amino acids: CASSQDRGRTGELFF.

This clone was seen only once. The V and J genes are TRBV18 and TRBJ2-7, with a possible D match to TRBD1 (5 bases). Trimming stripped 4 bases from V and 4 bases from J, with 11 bases between. Germline lookup yields CDR1 KGHSH and CDR2 LQKENI. The length of the CDR3 is 13 residues. In DNA form, the CDR3 reads TGTGCCAGCTCACGCGGAAAGGGGTACGAGCAGTACGTC. It is translated as CASSRGKGYEQYV.

This clone was counted a single time. This chain connects TRBV9 to TRBJ2-1, with D possibly matching TRBD1 (5 bases). The CDR3 loop spans 13 amino acids. Germline CDR1 is SGDLS and CDR2 is YYNGEE. Deletions cut 3 bases from V and 9 bases from J, with 13 bases between. For the CDR3, the DNA is TGTGCCAGCAGCGCTCAAGGGGCTTCTGAGCAGTTCTTC. It codes for CASSAQGASEQFF. Full variable domain (remainder filled in from reference TRBV9 and TRBJ2-1): DSGVTQTPKHLITATGQRVTLRCSPRSGDLSVYWYQQSLDQGLQFLIQYYNGEERAKGNILERFSAQQFPDLHSELNLSSLELGDSALYFCASSAQGASEQFFGPGTRLTVL.

The V and J genes are TRBV28 and TRBJ1-2; D remains unclear. This CDR3 spans 11 amino acids. Trimming left V 5 bases short and J 7 bases short, with 8 bases between. Germline-derived CDR1 and CDR2 are MDHEN and SYDVKM. The CDR3 reads CASSGTGGYTF. The CDR3 DNA reads as TGTGCCAGCAGTGGAACGGGTGGCTACACCTTC.

The chain recombines TRBV9 with TRBJ1-3, with D perhaps TRBD1 (5 bases). The germline CDR1 and CDR2 sequences are SGDLS and YYNGEE. V was clipped by 3 bases and J by 2 bases, with 9 bases between them. This CDR3 comprises 14 residues. DNA of the CDR3: TGTGCCAGCAGCGCAGGAGGGGCTGGAAACACCATATATTTT. This translates into CASSAGGAGNTIYF.

The chain employs TRBV19 and TRBJ1-6; D may be TRBD1 (6 bases). V gave up 6 bases and J gave up 0 bases, with 12 bases separating them. The germline V gene encodes CDR1 LNHDA and CDR2 SQIVND (reference sequence). The CDR3 totals 16 residues. The CDR3: CASRDGTLSYNSPLHF. CDR3 sequence (DNA): TGTGCCAGTAGAGACGGGACACTCTCCTATAATTCACCCCTCCACTTT.